This is a list of T cell receptor beta chains from one sample in a study of cytomegalovirus exposure and HLA in healthy donors. Generated by immunoSEQ multiplex PCR, the TCRdb table keeps only in-frame clones and is missing some. The repertoire has about 150,000 clones, over 70% of them found once; the top ten carry roughly 1.5%. The sequenced sample was PBMCs. These receptors were obtained from a woman in her thirties in good health and CMV-seronegative. Both conserved end residues are part of each CDR3. The D gene is left open where the match is weak. Size is stated for part of the rows, as once, few or many counts, or as a class when the clone is expanded.

v_gene	j_gene	d_gene	abundance	len	CDR3nt	CDR3aa
TRBV7-9	TRBJ2-7	.	.	15	TGTGCCAGCAGCTTCCAGCGGGCGAGGTCCTACGAGCAGTACTTC	CASSFQRARSYEQYF
TRBV2	TRBJ1-1	.	.	12	TGTGCCAGCAGTGATGAATCAGGGAAAGCTTTCTTT	CASSDESGKAFF
TRBV28	TRBJ1-6	TRBD1	once	15	TGTGCCACCTCGGGCAGGGGGCGCAGTCATTCACCCCTCCACTTT	CATSGRGRSHSPLHF
TRBV5-1	TRBJ1-1	.	.	16	TGCGCCAGCAGCTTGGGGGTGGGCCTCATGAACACTGAAGCTTTCTTT	CASSLGVGLMNTEAFF
TRBV10-3	TRBJ1-1	.	.	15	TGTGCCATCAGTGAGTCGGAGGGAAGTGTCACTGAAGCTTTCTTT	CAISESEGSVTEAFF
TRBV4-1	TRBJ1-6	TRBD1	.	21	TGCGCCAGCAGCCAAGATGTGGTGTCTGACAGGGTATTCTCCTATAATTCACCCCTCCACTTT	CASSQDVVSDRVFSYNSPLHF
TRBV15	TRBJ1-2	.	.	16	TGTGCCACCAGCATTCCTGGGGACTACTCTAACTATGGCTACACCTTC	CATSIPGDYSNYGYTF
TRBV10-3	TRBJ1-5	TRBD1	few	14	TGTGCCATCAACTCGGACAGGGTGGATCAGCCCCAGCATTTT	CAINSDRVDQPQHF
TRBV18	TRBJ1-1	.	.	15	TGTGCCAGCTCACCTCTGGCAGGAGGCGACACTGAAGCTTTCTTT	CASSPLAGGDTEAFF
TRBV11-2	TRBJ1-2	TRBD1	.	17	TGTGCCAGCAGCTGGGACAGGGTGGCCTTCTGGGCCTATGGCTACACCTTC	CASSWDRVAFWAYGYTF
TRBV5-1	TRBJ2-5	TRBD2	.	18	TGCGCCAGCAGCCATTACAATCTAGCGGGGGGGCCCCAAGAGACCCAGTACTTC	CASSHYNLAGGPQETQYF
TRBV28	TRBJ1-4	.	.	15	TGTGCCAGCAGTTTGTCCGGTGCAACTAATGAAAAACTGTTTTTT	CASSLSGATNEKLFF
TRBV6-6	TRBJ2-7	TRBD2	.	14	TGTGCCAGCACCAGGACTAGCGGGGGATACGAGCAGTACTTC	CASTRTSGGYEQYF
TRBV7-9	TRBJ2-1	TRBD2	.	16	TGTGCCAGCAGCGGAGCCGGGACTATCCTCGTCGGCGAGCAGTTCTTC	CASSGAGTILVGEQFF
TRBV11-2	TRBJ1-1	.	once	15	TGTGCCAGCAGCTCCGGGGCGGGGCGCGATACTGAAGCTTTCTTT	CASSSGAGRDTEAFF
TRBV5-1	TRBJ1-4	TRBD1	once	15	TGCGCCAGCAGCCGATGGACAGGGGTCGAAGAAAAACTGTTTTTT	CASSRWTGVEEKLFF
TRBV6-1	TRBJ2-7	.	.	13	TGTGCCAGCAGAAGTCGCCCAGGTGAAGAGCAGTACTTC	CASRSRPGEEQYF
TRBV6-6	TRBJ2-2	TRBD1	.	13	TGTGCCAGCAGGGGACAGGCGCGTGGGGAGCTGTTTTTT	CASRGQARGELFF
TRBV6-1	TRBJ1-1	.	.	13	TGTGCCAGCCTGCCGCGTAGCGACACTGAAGCTTTCTTT	CASLPRSDTEAFF
TRBV2	TRBJ1-6	TRBD1	once	15	TGTGCCAGCAGTGAAACAGGGGTCGCCAATTCACCCCTCCACTTT	CASSETGVANSPLHF
TRBV7-3	TRBJ1-6	.	.	13	TGTGCCAGCAGCTTAGGCGGAAGTTCACCCCTCCACTTT	CASSLGGSSPLHF
TRBV7-9	TRBJ1-1	.	.	14	TGTGCCAGCAGCCCCACTAGGGAGAACACTGAAGCTTTCTTT	CASSPTRENTEAFF
TRBV9	TRBJ2-2	.	few	13	TGTGCCAGCAGCGTAGAAGGGGTCGGGGAGCTGTTTTTT	CASSVEGVGELFF